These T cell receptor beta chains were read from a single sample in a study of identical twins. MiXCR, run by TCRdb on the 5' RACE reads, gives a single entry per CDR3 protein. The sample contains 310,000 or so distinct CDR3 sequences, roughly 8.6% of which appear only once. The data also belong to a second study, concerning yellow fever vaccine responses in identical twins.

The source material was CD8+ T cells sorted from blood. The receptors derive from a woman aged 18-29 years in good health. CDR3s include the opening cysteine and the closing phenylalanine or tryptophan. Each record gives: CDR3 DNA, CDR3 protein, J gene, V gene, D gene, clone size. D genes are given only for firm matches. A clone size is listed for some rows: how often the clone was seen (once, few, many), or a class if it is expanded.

CDR3 DNA: TGTGCCTCGACAGGGGGCATCGATGAGCAGTTCTTC
CDR3 protein: CASTGGIDEQFF
J gene: TRBJ2-1
V gene: TRBV30
D gene: TRBD1
clone size: few

CDR3 DNA: TGTGCCAGCAGCTACGGGGGGGCCTATGGCTATGAGCAGTTCTTC
CDR3 protein: CASSYGGAYGYEQFF
J gene: TRBJ2-1
V gene: TRBV5-5
D gene: TRBD2
clone size: few

CDR3 DNA: TGCAGTGCCACCGCTCGGGGGGACGGAGCACTTGGGGAGACCCAGTACTTC
CDR3 protein: CSATARGDGALGETQYF
J gene: TRBJ2-5
V gene: TRBV20-1
D gene: TRBD2
clone size: NA

CDR3 DNA: TGTGCCACCAGTAGGACTAGCGAAAGATTAAGCTCCTACAATGAGCAGTTCTTC
CDR3 protein: CATSRTSERLSSYNEQFF
J gene: TRBJ2-1
V gene: TRBV24-1
D gene: TRBD2
clone size: few

CDR3 DNA: TGTGCCAGCAGTGCGCCGGGGGCCGAGGCAGATACGCAGTATTTT
CDR3 protein: CASSAPGAEADTQYF
J gene: TRBJ2-3
V gene: TRBV12-3/TRBV12-4
D gene: NA
clone size: NA

CDR3 DNA: TGTGCCAGCCGGGACGGAGGATACAATGAGCAGTTCTTC
CDR3 protein: CASRDGGYNEQFF
J gene: TRBJ2-1
V gene: TRBV2
D gene: NA
clone size: few

CDR3 DNA: TGTGCCAGCAGCTCGACACAGGGGGCGCTGGTCACAGATACGCAGTATTTT
CDR3 protein: CASSSTQGALVTDTQYF
J gene: TRBJ2-3
V gene: TRBV11-1
D gene: TRBD1
clone size: NA

CDR3 DNA: TGTGCCAGCAGCTTCCCCGACTGGGGCGGGGACCAAGAGACCCAGTACTTC
CDR3 protein: CASSFPDWGGDQETQYF
J gene: TRBJ2-5
V gene: TRBV7-8
D gene: NA
clone size: NA

CDR3 DNA: TGTGCCAGCAGTGGGGACACCGGGTCCTACAATGAGCAGTTCTTC
CDR3 protein: CASSGDTGSYNEQFF
J gene: TRBJ2-1
V gene: TRBV6-1
D gene: NA
clone size: few

CDR3 DNA: TGTGCCATCAACACAGGGTTTCAAGAGACCCAGTACTTC
CDR3 protein: CAINTGFQETQYF
J gene: TRBJ2-5
V gene: TRBV10-3
D gene: NA
clone size: NA

CDR3 DNA: TGTGCCAGTAGTATAGGCCCTGGGGGCTCCTACAATGAGCAGTTCTTC
CDR3 protein: CASSIGPGGSYNEQFF
J gene: TRBJ2-1
V gene: TRBV19
D gene: NA
clone size: NA

CDR3 DNA: TGCGCCAGCAGCCCCCCGGACGGATCCTACGAGCAGTACTTC
CDR3 protein: CASSPPDGSYEQYF
J gene: TRBJ2-7
V gene: TRBV5-1
D gene: NA
clone size: NA

CDR3 DNA: TGTGCCACCAGTGACCGACTAGCGGGAGGGCCGGGGGGTGAGCAGTTCTTC
CDR3 protein: CATSDRLAGGPGGEQFF
J gene: TRBJ2-1
V gene: TRBV24-1
D gene: TRBD2
clone size: few

CDR3 DNA: TGTGCCAGCAGCGTAACAGGGGGCTCCATCTCCTACGAGCAGTACTTC
CDR3 protein: CASSVTGGSISYEQYF
J gene: TRBJ2-7
V gene: TRBV9
D gene: TRBD1
clone size: many

CDR3 DNA: TGTGCCATCAGTGGGGGGACTAGCGGGCCCCTGGACAATGAGCAGTTCTTC
CDR3 protein: CAISGGTSGPLDNEQFF
J gene: TRBJ2-1
V gene: TRBV10-3
D gene: TRBD2
clone size: many

CDR3 DNA: TGTGCCAGCAGCCCTCCGGGGGGTAATTCACCCCTCCACTTT
CDR3 protein: CASSPPGGNSPLHF
J gene: TRBJ1-6
V gene: TRBV12-3/TRBV12-4
D gene: NA
clone size: few

CDR3 DNA: TGCAGTGCTAGAGCTGCGGGGGGCTACGAGCAGTACTTC
CDR3 protein: CSARAAGGYEQYF
J gene: TRBJ2-7
V gene: TRBV20-1
D gene: TRBD2
clone size: NA